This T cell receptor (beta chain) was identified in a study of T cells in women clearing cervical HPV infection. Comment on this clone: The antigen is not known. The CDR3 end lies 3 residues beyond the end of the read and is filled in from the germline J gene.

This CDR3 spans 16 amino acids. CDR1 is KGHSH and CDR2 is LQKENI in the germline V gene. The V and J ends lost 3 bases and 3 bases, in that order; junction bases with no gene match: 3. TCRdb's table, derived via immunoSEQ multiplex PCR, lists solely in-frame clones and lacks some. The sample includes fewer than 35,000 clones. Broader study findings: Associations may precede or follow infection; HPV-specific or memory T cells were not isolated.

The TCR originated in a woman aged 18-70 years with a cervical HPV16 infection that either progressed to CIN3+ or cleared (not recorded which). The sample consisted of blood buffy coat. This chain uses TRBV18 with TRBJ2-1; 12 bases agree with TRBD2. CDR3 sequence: CASSPRLAGDYNEQFF. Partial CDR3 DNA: TGTGCCAGCTCACCCCGACTAGCGGGGGACTACAATGAG.